This TCR beta chain is drawn from a study of technical replicates of blood from a handful of donors. The germline CDR1 and CDR2 sequences are LNHDA and SQIVND (reference sequence). Trimming shortened V by 5 bases and J by 3 bases, and 11 bases separated the two germline ends. This CDR3 contains 14 residues. This clone was counted between two and nine times. The data were produced by immunoSEQ multiplex PCR, yet TCRdb's version contains in-frame clones alone and is incomplete. This sample has about 68,000 clones, with nearly 98% found just once. The chain uses TRBV19 and TRBJ1-5; D not certain. This TCR derives from a human donor in good health. Sequencing used T cells isolated from PBMCs. CDR3 amino acids: CASSVQATNQPQHF. CDR3 nucleotide sequence: TGTGCCAGTAGTGTCCAGGCCACCAATCAGCCCCAGCATTTT.